The rows below give T cell receptor beta chains drawn from one sample of a study of blood T cell repertoires in COVID-19. Libraries were prepared by immunoSEQ multiplex PCR; TCRdb keeps only in-frame clonotypes and omits some of them. The table has some 80,000 clones, roughly 84% seen once. Sequenced material: peripheral blood. The source is a woman in her forties or fifties with acute or convalescent COVID-19. Each CDR3 is given with its conserved first and last residue. A D gene is named only where the DNA matches it firmly. A row's size may be missing; if present it is once, few, many or a size class.

D: TRBD1
J: TRBJ1-3
V: TRBV4-2
size: .
length: 21
CDR3: CASSQERLAGGRLSSGNTIYF
DNA: TGTGCCAGCAGCCAAGAAAGGTTGGCAGGGGGCCGCCTAAGCTCTGGAAACACCATATATTTT

D: .
J: TRBJ1-5
V: TRBV28
size: .
length: 14
CDR3: CASSRLSPPEPQHF
DNA: TGTGCCAGCAGTCGACTATCTCCACCGGAGCCCCAGCATTTT

D: .
J: TRBJ2-1
V: TRBV30
size: .
length: 17
CDR3: CAWSGGVPSSSYNEQFF
DNA: TGTGCCTGGAGTGGGGGGGTACCGTCCAGCTCCTACAATGAGCAGTTCTTC

D: TRBD2
J: TRBJ2-2
V: TRBV7-9
size: .
length: 19
CDR3: CASSLGRGGLAVVTGELFF
DNA: TGTGCCAGCAGCTTAGGCCGGGGGGGACTAGCGGTCGTCACCGGGGAGCTGTTTTTT

D: TRBD2
J: TRBJ2-3
V: TRBV28
size: .
length: 16
CDR3: CASSNEAGVETDTQYF
DNA: TGTGCCAGCAGTAATGAAGCGGGAGTGGAAACAGATACGCAGTATTTT

D: .
J: TRBJ1-5
V: TRBV3-1/TRBV3-2
size: .
length: 15
CDR3: CASSDGGDSNQPQHF
DNA: TGTGCCAGCAGTGATGGGGGGGATAGCAATCAGCCCCAGCATTTT

D: .
J: TRBJ1-5
V: TRBV7-7
size: .
length: 15
CDR3: CASSLASGLRGTQHF
DNA: TGTGCTAGCAGCTTAGCATCAGGCCTCCGCGGGACCCAGCATTTT

D: .
J: TRBJ2-3
V: TRBV6-5
size: .
length: 13
CDR3: CATRRSSTDTQYF
DNA: TGTGCCACTCGGAGATCTAGCACAGATACGCAGTATTTT

D: TRBD1
J: TRBJ1-6
V: TRBV3-1/TRBV3-2
size: .
length: 16
CDR3: CASSQVGQGGDSPLHF
DNA: TGTGCCAGCAGCCAAGTAGGACAGGGAGGGGATTCACCCCTCCACTTT

D: .
J: TRBJ1-1
V: TRBV7-3
size: .
length: 13
CDR3: CASSQRGSTEAFF
DNA: TGTGCCAGCAGCCAACGGGGTTCTACTGAAGCTTTCTTT

D: TRBD1
J: TRBJ1-1
V: TRBV7-2
size: .
length: 14
CDR3: CASSQQGSNTEAFF
DNA: TGTGCCAGCAGCCAACAGGGGAGTAATACTGAAGCTTTCTTT

D: .
J: TRBJ2-3
V: TRBV27
size: once
length: 13
CDR3: CASRRGGADTQYF
DNA: TGTGCCAGCAGGCGGGGTGGCGCAGATACGCAGTATTTT

D: TRBD2
J: TRBJ2-7
V: TRBV3-1/TRBV3-2
size: .
length: 15
CDR3: CASSLGPSGSYEQYF
DNA: TGTGCCAGCAGCCTGGGCCCTAGCGGCTCCTACGAGCAGTACTTC

D: TRBD2
J: TRBJ2-5
V: TRBV30
size: .
length: 12
CDR3: CAWKASGETQYF
DNA: TGTGCCTGGAAGGCTAGCGGGGAGACCCAGTACTTC

D: .
J: TRBJ2-1
V: TRBV9
size: .
length: 15
CDR3: CASSATSSSSGEQFF
DNA: TGTGCCAGCAGCGCTACTAGCAGTTCATCGGGTGAGCAGTTCTTC

D: .
J: TRBJ2-7
V: TRBV7-9
size: .
length: 12
CDR3: CASSPVDGVQYF
DNA: TGTGCCAGCAGCCCAGTGGACGGGGTGCAGTACTTC

D: TRBD2
J: TRBJ2-3
V: TRBV5-1
size: .
length: 17
CDR3: CASSLAKTSGVTDTQYF
DNA: TGCGCCAGCAGCTTGGCCAAGACTAGCGGGGTCACAGATACGCAGTATTTT

D: TRBD1
J: TRBJ2-2
V: TRBV24-1
size: .
length: 16
CDR3: CATSDPRTGMTGELFF
DNA: TGTGCCACCAGTGATCCGCGGACAGGGATGACCGGGGAGCTGTTTTTT

D: TRBD1
J: TRBJ2-7
V: TRBV7-6
size: once
length: 14
CDR3: CASSIGTGGNEQYF
DNA: TGTGCCAGCAGCATCGGGACAGGGGGGAACGAGCAGTACTTC

D: TRBD2
J: TRBJ2-5
V: TRBV7-6
size: .
length: 15
CDR3: CASSLMSGSQETQYF
DNA: TGTGCCAGCAGCTTAATGAGCGGGAGTCAAGAGACCCAGTACTTC

D: .
J: TRBJ1-3
V: TRBV6-5
size: .
length: 15
CDR3: CASRLDRNSGNTIYF
DNA: TGTGCCAGCAGATTAGACAGGAACTCTGGAAACACCATATATTTT

D: .
J: TRBJ2-2
V: TRBV2
size: .
length: 16
CDR3: CASSGLAGLINGELFF
DNA: TGTGCCAGCAGTGGTCTCGCCGGACTAATAAACGGGGAGCTGTTTTTT

D: TRBD1
J: TRBJ1-1
V: TRBV6-5
size: .
length: 16
CDR3: CASSYSGGSGNTEAFF
DNA: TGTGCCAGCAGTTACTCAGGGGGCAGTGGGAACACTGAAGCTTTCTTT

D: .
J: TRBJ1-5
V: TRBV7-2
size: .
length: 15
CDR3: CASSLGQELNQPQHF
DNA: TGTGCCAGCAGCTTAGGACAGGAGTTAAATCAGCCCCAGCATTTT

D: TRBD2
J: TRBJ2-4
V: TRBV15
size: .
length: 18
CDR3: CATSRDSSAGGPLNIQYF
DNA: TGTGCCACCAGCAGAGATAGTTCAGCGGGAGGGCCTTTAAACATTCAGTACTTC

D: TRBD2
J: TRBJ2-3
V: TRBV15
size: .
length: 17
CDR3: CATSRGASAGGPYTQYF
DNA: TGTGCCACCAGCAGAGGGGCTTCGGCGGGAGGGCCGTATACGCAGTATTTT

D: .
J: TRBJ1-2
V: TRBV7-3
size: .
length: 13
CDR3: CASGTGGNYGYTF
DNA: TGTGCCAGCGGCACGGGGGGCAACTATGGCTACACCTTC

D: TRBD2
J: TRBJ2-7
V: TRBV4-3
size: few
length: 17
CDR3: CASSQEYGAGVYYEQYF
DNA: TGCGCCAGCAGCCAAGAGTACGGAGCGGGAGTCTACTACGAGCAGTACTTC

D: TRBD1
J: TRBJ1-1
V: TRBV7-9
size: .
length: 15
CDR3: CASSSDRTINTEAFF
DNA: TGTGCCAGCAGCTCGGACAGGACTATTAACACTGAAGCTTTCTTT

D: TRBD2
J: TRBJ2-5
V: TRBV7-6
size: .
length: 16
CDR3: CASSSSSLAAGGTQYF
DNA: TGTGCCAGCAGCTCCTCCTCACTAGCGGCGGGGGGGACCCAGTACTTC